This TCR beta chain was captured in a study of blood T cell repertoires in COVID-19 (dated by TCRdb to the early 2020s). For the wider study: Samples covering the acute and convalescent phases of COVID-19 were provided by collaborators in the United States, Italy and Spain. Deeply sampled blood TCRbeta repertoires from subjects exposed to, actively infected with, or recovered from COVID-19 were included in the dataset. The prospective study material was composed of cDNA or gDNA derived from T cells, B-cell-depleted T cells, or PBMCs. Nearly every sample came with metadata listing a de-identified subject ID, COVID-19 status, age in years and sex. The samples were drawn from the first 160 participants of the ongoing ImmuneRACE study and from some 1,300 subjects provided by 6 global collaborators. The repertoires were released in a freely available public database meant as a resource for research on the immune response to SARS-CoV-2. Where available, HLA class I and class II types were taken from metadata supplied by the sample provider and were not determined by assay-based typing.

TCRbeta CDR3 regions were amplified from genomic DNA using the immunoSEQ Assay, a bias-controlled multiplex PCR. As for the authors' bioinformatics: The number of nucleated cells in each sample was estimated by amplification of reference gene primers within the assay. To quantify the absolute abundance of each unique TCRbeta CDR3 rearrangement, sequence reads were collapsed and filtered. For each sample, productive Simpson clonality was calculated as the square root of Simpson's diversity index across productive rearrangements. TCRdb re-hosts the immuneACCESS table, in-frame sequences only. Its copies lack some clones; in the studies checked, an unresolved V gene accounts for under half of them, and the cause for the rest is not known. The D gene and trimming were derived from the DNA, and the V and J assignments and clone size from that table. The sample table contains roughly 90,000 clones; only one count was recorded for about 90% of them. The top ten clones comprise around 1.5% of the sample.

The investigation overall reported the following: How much clinical and demographic metadata was included differed by source and by participant, and the metadata was provided uncurated.

Each collaborating institution followed its own protocols to collect whole blood in K2EDTA tubes. For TCRbeta analysis, collaborator samples were shipped as frozen whole blood, as isolated PBMCs, or as DNA extracted from either sample type. About this clone: Its antigen is not yet known. No qualities accompany the bases; no much larger clone lies one base away.

The receptor's source is a human donor with active COVID-19. The donor label of this sample is uncertain. The sequenced sample consisted of peripheral blood.

DNA sequence: TGCGCCAGCAGCCAAGGATCAGCGGGGGCCCTAAATGAGCAGTTCTTC. This gives the protein CASSQGSAGALNEQFF. This receptor chain uses TRBV4-3 and TRBJ2-1; 8 central bases correspond to TRBD2. For CDR1 and CDR2, the germline V gene lists LGHNA and YSLEER. The cysteine opens and the phenylalanine closes a CDR3 of 16 amino acids. The only DNA kept is the CDR3, 48 bases in frame from the first base. Trimming removed 1 base from V and 7 bases from J; the gene matches leave 9 bases unexplained.